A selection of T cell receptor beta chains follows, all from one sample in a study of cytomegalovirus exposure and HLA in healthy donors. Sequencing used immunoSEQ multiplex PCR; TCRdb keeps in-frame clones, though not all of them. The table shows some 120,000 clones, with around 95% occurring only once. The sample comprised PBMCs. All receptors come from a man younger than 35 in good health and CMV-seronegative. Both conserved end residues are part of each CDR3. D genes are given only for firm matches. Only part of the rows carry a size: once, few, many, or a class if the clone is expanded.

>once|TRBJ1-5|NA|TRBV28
CASSLIGLNQPQHF
TGTGCCAGCAGTTTAATCGGTCTCAATCAGCCCCAGCATTTT
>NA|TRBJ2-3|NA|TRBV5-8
CASSLGGAGSGDTQYF
TGTGCCAGCAGCCTGGGCGGGGCAGGGAGTGGAGATACGCAGTATTTT
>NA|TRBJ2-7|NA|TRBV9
CASSVGGIEYEQYF
TGTGCCAGCAGCGTCGGCGGGATAGAGTACGAGCAGTACTTC
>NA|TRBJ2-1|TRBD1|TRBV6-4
CASRRDSSYNEQFF
TGTGCCAGCCGCAGGGACAGTTCCTACAATGAGCAGTTCTTC
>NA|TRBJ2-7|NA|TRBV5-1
CASTQGLGLSSYEQYF
TGCGCCAGCACCCAGGGTCTGGGACTGAGCTCCTACGAGCAGTACTTC
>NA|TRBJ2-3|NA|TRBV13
CASREYTYPTARNTDTQYF
TGTGCCAGCAGAGAATATACCTACCCGACTGCGCGCAACACAGATACGCAGTATTTT
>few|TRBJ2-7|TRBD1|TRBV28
CASSAYRGQYF
TGTGCCAGCAGTGCCTACAGGGGGCAGTACTTC
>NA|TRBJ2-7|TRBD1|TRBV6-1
CASRSYRDRPYEQYF
TGTGCCAGCAGAAGTTACCGGGACAGACCCTACGAGCAGTACTTC
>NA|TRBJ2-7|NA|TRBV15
CATSSRSGQAQYF
TGTGCCACCAGCAGCAGATCAGGACAAGCGCAGTACTTC
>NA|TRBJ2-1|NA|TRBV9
CASSVGGSYNEQFF
TGTGCCAGCAGCGTCGGCGGATCCTACAATGAGCAGTTCTTC
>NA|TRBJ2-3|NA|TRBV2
CASSEHPNLGRRGGNTQYF
TGTGCCAGCAGTGAACACCCCAACCTAGGGCGGCGGGGAGGAAATACGCAGTATTTT
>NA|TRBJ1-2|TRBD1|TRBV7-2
CASSRVGTGVDGYTF
TGTGCCAGCAGCCGCGTCGGGACAGGGGTCGATGGCTACACCTTC
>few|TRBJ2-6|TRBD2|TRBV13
CASSPGLAGAGANVLTF
TGTGCCAGCAGCCCGGGACTAGCGGGAGCCGGGGCCAACGTCCTGACTTTC
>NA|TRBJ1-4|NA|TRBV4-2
CASSRLRDEKLFF
TGTGCCAGCAGCCGCTTGAGGGATGAAAAACTGTTTTTT
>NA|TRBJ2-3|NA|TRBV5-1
CASNREPSTDTQYF
TGCGCCAGCAACCGCGAACCTAGCACAGATACGCAGTATTTT
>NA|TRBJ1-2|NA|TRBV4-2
CASSQRVDGYTF
TGTGCCAGCAGCCAACGGGTCGACGGCTACACCTTC
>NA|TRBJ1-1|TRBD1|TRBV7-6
CASSLAAGGGGYTEAFF
TGTGCCAGCAGCTTAGCGGCAGGGGGCGGGGGATACACTGAAGCTTTCTTT
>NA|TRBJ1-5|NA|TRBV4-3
CASSQDIGGVAEAPQHF
TGCGCCAGCAGCCAAGATATCGGGGGGGTCGCCGAAGCGCCCCAGCATTTT
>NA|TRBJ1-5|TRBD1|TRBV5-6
CASSFRRGAVGLQPQHF
TGTGCCAGCAGCTTTCGCAGGGGGGCGGTTGGTTTGCAGCCCCAGCATTTT
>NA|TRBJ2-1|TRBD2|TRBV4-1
CASSQVMQRGDNEQFF
TGCGCCAGCAGCCAAGTAATGCAGCGGGGCGACAATGAGCAGTTCTTC
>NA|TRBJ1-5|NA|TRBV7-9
CASSYLGGNQPQHF
TGTGCCAGCAGTTATTTGGGGGGAAATCAGCCCCAGCATTTT
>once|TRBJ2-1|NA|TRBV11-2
CASRHLHLRGNEQFF
NA
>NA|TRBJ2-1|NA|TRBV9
CASSGRVESYNEQFF
TGTGCCAGCAGCGGGAGGGTAGAATCCTACAATGAGCAGTTCTTC
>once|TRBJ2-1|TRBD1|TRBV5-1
CASSAFLTGREQFF
TGCGCCAGCAGCGCCTTCCTGACAGGGCGAGAGCAGTTCTTC
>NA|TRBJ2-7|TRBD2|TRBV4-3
CASSQDPSTSGRAYEQYF
TGCGCCAGCAGCCAAGATCCGTCCACTAGCGGGAGGGCCTACGAGCAGTACTTC
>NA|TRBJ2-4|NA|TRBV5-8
CASSLGQIAKNIQYF
TGTGCCAGCAGCTTGGGACAGATAGCCAAAAACATTCAGTACTTC
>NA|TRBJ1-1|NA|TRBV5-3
CASSQVFRGEAFF
TGTGCCAGCAGCCAGGTTTTCAGGGGAGAAGCTTTCTTT
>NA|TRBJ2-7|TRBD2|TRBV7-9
CASSPGGLVYEQYF
TGTGCCAGCAGCCCGGGGGGATTGGTCTACGAGCAGTACTTC
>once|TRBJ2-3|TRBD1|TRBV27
CASSFRDRGSSTDTQYF
TGTGCCAGCAGTTTCCGGGACAGGGGGTCTAGCACAGATACGCAGTATTTT
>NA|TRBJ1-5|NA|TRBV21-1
CASSAKYSNQPQHF
TGTGCCAGCAGCGCGAAGTATAGCAATCAGCCCCAGCATTTT
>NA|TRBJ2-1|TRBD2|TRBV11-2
CASSPSGNTYNEQFF
TGTGCCAGCAGCCCCAGCGGGAACACCTACAATGAGCAGTTCTTC
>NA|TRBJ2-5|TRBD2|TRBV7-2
CASSFLAGFQETQYF
TGTGCCAGCAGCTTCCTAGCGGGTTTCCAAGAGACCCAGTACTTC
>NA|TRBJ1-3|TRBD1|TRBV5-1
CASKRGGSNSGNTIYF
TGCGCCAGCAAAAGAGGGGGCAGCAACTCTGGAAACACCATATATTTT
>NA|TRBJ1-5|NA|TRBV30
CAWSQDRYSNQPQHF
TGTGCCTGGAGTCAGGACAGATATAGCAATCAGCCCCAGCATTTT
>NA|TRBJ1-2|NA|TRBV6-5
CASSYIIGQNNYGYTF
TGTGCCAGCAGTTATATCATCGGACAGAACAACTATGGCTACACCTTC
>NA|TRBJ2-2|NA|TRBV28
CASTDTLGELFF
TGTGCCAGCACCGATACTCTCGGGGAGCTGTTTTTT
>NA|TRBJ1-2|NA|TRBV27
CASSFTGASYGYTF
TGTGCCAGCAGTTTTACAGGTGCCTCCTATGGCTACACCTTC
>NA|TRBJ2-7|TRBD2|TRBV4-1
CASSQDRAGGLEQYF
TGCGCCAGCAGCCAAGATCGGGCGGGGGGGCTCGAGCAGTACTTC
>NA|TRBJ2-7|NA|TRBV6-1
CASSEGGAPYEQYF
TGTGCCAGCAGTGAAGGCGGGGCCCCCTACGAGCAGTACTTC
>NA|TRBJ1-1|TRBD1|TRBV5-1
CASSLAAGTVEAFF
TGCGCCAGCAGCTTGGCTGCTGGGACAGTTGAAGCTTTCTTT
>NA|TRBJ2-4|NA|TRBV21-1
CASSKTAGRMVGAKNIQYF
TGTGCCAGCAGCAAAACTGCCGGGAGAATGGTGGGGGCCAAAAACATTCAGTACTTC
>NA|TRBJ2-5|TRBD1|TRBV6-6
CASSTQGAGAETQYF
TGTGCCAGCAGTACACAGGGGGCAGGAGCAGAGACCCAGTACTTC
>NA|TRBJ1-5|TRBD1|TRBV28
CASSLPGTGGGQPQHF
TGTGCCAGCAGTTTACCCGGGACAGGCGGGGGTCAGCCCCAGCATTTT
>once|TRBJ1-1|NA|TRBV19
CASSIVAGEAFF
TGTGCCAGTAGTATAGTTGCGGGTGAAGCTTTCTTT
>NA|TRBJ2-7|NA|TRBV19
CASTPRPDGAYEQYF
TGTGCCAGTACCCCGCGGCCAGACGGCGCCTACGAGCAGTACTTC
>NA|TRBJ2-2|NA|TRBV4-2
CASSQDPEGDSYAGELFF
TGTGCCAGCAGCCAAGATCCAGAGGGAGACTCGTACGCCGGGGAGCTGTTTTTT